The text below deals with one T cell receptor (beta chain). No antigen is known for it. The final CDR3 position lacks the conserved phenylalanine or tryptophan, pointing to a likely read error. TCRbeta libraries were built with three rounds of nested PCR, modified from ARM-PCR. Each CDR3 protein gets one entry after TCRdb re-called the multiplex PCR reads with MiXCR. Here the sample spans tens of thousands of distinct CDR3 sequences, roughly 72% being singletons. This record belongs to a study of tumor and adjacent non-tumor tissue in lung cancer. Study-level results: Tumor tissue had significantly higher TCR diversity than normal lung. Normal lung showed higher cumulative top 100 clone frequency than tumor.

CDR3 length equals 16 residues. V lost 6 bases to trimming and J lost 12 bases, with 24 bases between them. RNA was extracted from bulk tissue without any cell sorting. The J gene is TRBJ1-6, the V gene TRBV12-3 or TRBV12-4; TRBD1 might be the D (5 bases). What was sequenced was lung tumor tissue. This TCR came from a woman in her thirties or forties with non-small cell lung cancer. Here the CDR3 reads CASRLGRGKTSLPLHI. DNA for the CDR3: TGTGCCAGCAGACTCGGTAGGGGCAAGACTAGTTTACCCCTCCACATT.